Given below is one T cell receptor (beta chain) in context. Antigen: not known. This entry belongs to a study of T-cell reconstitution after alpha-beta-depleted transplantation in children. Unique molecular identifiers tagged the TCRbeta library. TCRdb independently ran MiXCR on the PCR reads; one entry per CDR3 protein. The repertoire holds around 490,000 distinct CDR3 sequences, around 10% seen once, with around 15% in the top ten. Notes on the study in general: Reportedly, roughly two months post-transplant, alpha-beta T cells arose from several hundred expanded graft clones. A year post-transplant, T-cell counts and diversity derived mostly from newly produced T cells. The study traced high day-60 TCRbeta diversity in some patients to surviving recipient T cells and thymic progenitors.

The CDR3 runs 13 residues. V lost 5 bases and J lost 10, with 14 bases in between. This clonotype was obtained from a female patient aged 2-9 years who had a stem cell transplant for aplastic anemia, so the T cells may come from the graft donor. This chain connects TRBV12-3 or TRBV12-4 to TRBJ2-2, with D unclear. This material consisted of PBMCs, mostly from graft donor cells, taken 180 days after TCRalphabeta/CD19-depleted stem cell transplant. CDR3 loop: CASSTTRRVELFF. For the CDR3, the DNA is TGTGCCAGCAGTACGACTCGACGAGTGGAGCTGTTTTTT.